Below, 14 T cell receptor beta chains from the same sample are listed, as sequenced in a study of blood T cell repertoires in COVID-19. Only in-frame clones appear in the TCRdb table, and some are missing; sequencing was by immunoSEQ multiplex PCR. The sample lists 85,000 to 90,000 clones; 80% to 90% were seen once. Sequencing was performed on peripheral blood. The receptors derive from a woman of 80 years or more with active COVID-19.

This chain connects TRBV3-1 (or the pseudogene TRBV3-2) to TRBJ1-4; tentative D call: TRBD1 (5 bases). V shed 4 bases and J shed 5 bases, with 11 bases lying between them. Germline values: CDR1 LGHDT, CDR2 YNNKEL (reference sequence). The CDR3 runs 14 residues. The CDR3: CASSLRGGNEKLFF. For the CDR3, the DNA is TGTGCCAGCAGCCTCCGGGGGGGGAATGAAAAACTGTTTTTT.

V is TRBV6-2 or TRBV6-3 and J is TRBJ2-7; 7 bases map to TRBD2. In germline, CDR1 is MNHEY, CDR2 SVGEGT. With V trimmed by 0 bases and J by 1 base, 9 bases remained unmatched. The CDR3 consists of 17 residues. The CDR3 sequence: CASSYSPGRGGSYEQYF. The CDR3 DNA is TGTGCCAGCAGTTACTCTCCGGGACGGGGAGGGTCCTACGAGCAGTACTTC.

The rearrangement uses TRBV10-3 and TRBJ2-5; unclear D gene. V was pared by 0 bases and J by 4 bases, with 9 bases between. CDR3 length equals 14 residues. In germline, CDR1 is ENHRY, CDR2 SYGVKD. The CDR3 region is CAISESHSTETQYF. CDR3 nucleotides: TGTGCCATCAGTGAGTCCCACAGTACAGAGACCCAGTACTTC.

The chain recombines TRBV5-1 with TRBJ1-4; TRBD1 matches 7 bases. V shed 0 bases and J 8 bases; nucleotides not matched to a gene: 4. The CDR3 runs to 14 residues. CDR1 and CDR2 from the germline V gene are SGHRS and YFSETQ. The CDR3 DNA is TGCGCCAGCAGCTTGGCCGGCAGGGGGGAAAAACTGTTTTTT. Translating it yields CASSLAGRGEKLFF.

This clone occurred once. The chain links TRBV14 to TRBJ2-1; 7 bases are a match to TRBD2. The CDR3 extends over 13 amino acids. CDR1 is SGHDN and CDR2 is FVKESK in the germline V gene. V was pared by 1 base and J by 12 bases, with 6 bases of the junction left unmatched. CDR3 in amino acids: CASSQVGGSRQFF. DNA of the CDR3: TGTGCCAGCAGCCAAGTTGGCGGGAGTCGGCAGTTCTTC.

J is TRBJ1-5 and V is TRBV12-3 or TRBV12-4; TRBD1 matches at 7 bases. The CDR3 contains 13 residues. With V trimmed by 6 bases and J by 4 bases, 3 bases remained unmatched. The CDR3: CASRTGQNQPQHF. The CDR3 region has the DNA TGTGCCAGCAGGACGGGACAGAATCAGCCCCAGCATTTT.

As DNA, the CDR3 is TGTGCCAGCAGCGTAGGTTGGGGCGGGAGCGAAGGCGAAAAACTGTTTTTT. Protein product: CASSVGWGGSEGEKLFF. The V and J genes are TRBV7-6 and TRBJ1-4; D might be TRBD1 (5 bases). This CDR3 is built from 17 residues. V was clipped by 5 bases and J by 8 bases, with 24 bases between them. The germline gives CDR1 SGHVS, CDR2 FNYEAQ.

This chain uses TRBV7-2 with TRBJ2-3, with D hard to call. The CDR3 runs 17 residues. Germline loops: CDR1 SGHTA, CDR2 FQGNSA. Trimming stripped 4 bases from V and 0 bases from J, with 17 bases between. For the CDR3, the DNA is TGTGCCAGCAGCTCGAAGATATTCGTGGGCAGCACAGATACGCAGTATTTT. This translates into CASSSKIFVGSTDTQYF.

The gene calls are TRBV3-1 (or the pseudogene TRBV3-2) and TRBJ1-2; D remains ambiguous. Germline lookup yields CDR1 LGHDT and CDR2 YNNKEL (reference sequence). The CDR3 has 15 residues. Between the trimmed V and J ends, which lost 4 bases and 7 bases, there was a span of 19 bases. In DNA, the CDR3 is TGTGCCAGCAGCCCGAGGGTCGACTTGCTTGGTGGCTACACCTTC. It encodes CASSPRVDLLGGYTF.

The chain's CDR3 is CASSHPQAPDPYNSPLHF. The CDR3 DNA sequence: TGCGCCAGCAGTCACCCACAGGCCCCGGACCCCTATAATTCACCCCTCCACTTT. J is TRBJ1-6 and V is TRBV23-1; D may be TRBD1 (5 bases). TRBV23-1 is identified as an open reading frame with a role that is uncertain. Trimming removed 3 bases at V and 2 bases at J, with 17 bases between. This CDR3 comprises 18 residues.

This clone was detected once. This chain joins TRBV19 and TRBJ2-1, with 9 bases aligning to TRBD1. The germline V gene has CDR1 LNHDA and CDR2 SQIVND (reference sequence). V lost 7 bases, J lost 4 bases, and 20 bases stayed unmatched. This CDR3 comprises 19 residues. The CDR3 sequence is CASTTRSQIGTGLYNEQFF. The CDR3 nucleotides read TGTGCCAGTACCACCCGGAGCCAGATAGGGACAGGGTTATACAATGAGCAGTTCTTC.

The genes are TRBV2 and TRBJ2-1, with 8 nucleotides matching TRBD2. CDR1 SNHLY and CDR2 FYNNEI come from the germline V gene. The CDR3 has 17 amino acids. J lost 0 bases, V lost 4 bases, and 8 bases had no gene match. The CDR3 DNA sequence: TGTGCCAGCAGTGTTCTAGCGGGCCTTAGCTCCTACAATGAGCAGTTCTTC. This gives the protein CASSVLAGLSSYNEQFF.

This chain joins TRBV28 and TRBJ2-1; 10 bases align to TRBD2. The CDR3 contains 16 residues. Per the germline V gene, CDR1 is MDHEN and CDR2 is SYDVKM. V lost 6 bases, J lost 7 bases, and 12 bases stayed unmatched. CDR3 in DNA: TGTGCCAGCAGCCGCCGAGCGGGAGGGACGAGGAATGAGCAGTTCTTC. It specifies CASSRRAGGTRNEQFF. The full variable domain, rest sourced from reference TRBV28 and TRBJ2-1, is DVKVTQSSRYLVKRTGEKVFLECVQDMDHENMFWYRQDPGLGLRLIYFSYDVKMKEKGDIPEGYSVSREKKERFSLILESASTNQTSMYLCASSRRAGGTRNEQFFGPGTRLTVL.

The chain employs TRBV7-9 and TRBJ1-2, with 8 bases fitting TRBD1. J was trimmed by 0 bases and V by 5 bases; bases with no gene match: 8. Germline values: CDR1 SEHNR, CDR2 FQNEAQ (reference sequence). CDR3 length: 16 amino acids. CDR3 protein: CASSPVWTGSNYGYTF. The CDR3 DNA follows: TGTGCCAGCAGCCCCGTTTGGACAGGGTCTAACTATGGCTACACCTTC.